The source of this T cell receptor (beta chain) is a study of shared clonotypes between healthy human individuals. Trimming removed 0 bases from V and 2 bases from J; junction bases left unmatched: 7. Per the germline V gene, CDR1 is MGHRA and CDR2 is YSYEKL. CDR3 length: 18 amino acids. Only in-frame clones appear in the TCRdb table, and some are missing; sequencing was by immunoSEQ multiplex PCR. The sample has 1.5 million to 2.5 million clones, about 95% seen once. Positive CCR7 selection of CD45RO-negative cells yielded the naive CD8 cells, and terminally differentiated effector memory CD45RA+ cells were excluded.

This TCR was recovered from a man aged 18 to 30 in good health. V and J are TRBV4-1 and TRBJ2-3; 11 bases are a match to TRBD2. The specimen sequenced was naive CD8+ T cells sorted from blood. CDR3 amino acids: CASSQETLLAGDTDTQYF. Here the CDR3 DNA reads TGCGCCAGCAGCCAAGAGACCCTACTAGCGGGGGACACAGATACGCAGTATTTT.